This note documents a single T cell receptor (beta chain) sequence. No cognate antigen has been identified for it. There are no base qualities to consult, and no much larger clone falls within one base. In the germline V gene (reference sequence), CDR1 corresponds to MNHEY and CDR2 to SMNVEV. The junction carries 16 bases between V and J, which are trimmed by 3 bases and 5 bases respectively. The CDR3 covers 15 residues, taking in both the cysteine and the phenylalanine. The CDR3 DNA has 45 bases and is translated from base 1. The time point label on this specimen signifies: baseline before first vaccination. Vaccinee samples came from UK trials COV001 and COV002, including a single-blind randomized controlled phase 2/3 trial of AZD1222 (ChAdOx1 nCoV-19) in healthy adults. For TCRbeta chain sequencing, PBMC samples were collected from trial participants at day 0 and at day 28 after the second dose.

The sample is drawn from a study of T cell responses to AZD1222 COVID-19 vaccine (dated by TCRdb to the early 2020s). With regard to the full study: Because spike-specific TCR depth and breadth did not differ between the two schedules, AZD1222 recipients who got a second dose at roughly 4 weeks were pooled with those who got a second dose at roughly 12 weeks. A total of approximately 240 trial participants underwent TCR sequencing, of whom about 210 had received two doses of AZD1222 and some 26 had received two doses of the MenACWY control vaccine. Trial participants were enrolled into age subgroups of 18-55, 56-69 and 70-plus years, which contained about 150, 28 and 57 TCR-sequenced participants, respectively.

The CDR3 regions of human TCRbeta chains were subjected to immunosequencing. The authors' pipeline ran thus. TCRs in the repertoires were compared against a reference library of SARS-CoV-2-specific TCRs that had been generated with the MIRA antigen-specificity platform. Breadth was defined as the fraction of unique TCRs that were SARS-CoV-2-associated, and depth was defined as the fraction of total T cells that were SARS-CoV-2-associated. Each spike-specific TCR was assigned to its reactive spike region and to a CD4 or CD8 class using the MIRA data. Log10-transformed breadth and depth values were compared by one-way ANOVA with Sidak's multiple comparisons tests. In TCRdb, the immuneACCESS table is reduced to in-frame sequences with V and J assigned. These tables do not hold every clone; where another copy was compared, an unresolved V gene accounts for under half, and the others remain unexplained. V, J and clone size were drawn from that table, and D and trimming were deduced from the DNA. The sample records 90,000 to 120,000 clones, 80% to 90% of which are singletons. The top ten clones comprise approximately 7% of the sample.

The full study reports these points: Nearly half of unique spike-specific TCRs reportedly recognized epitopes outside regions mutated in the B.1.351 and B.1.1.7 variants. Because no day 14 peak-response samples were available, repertoires were characterized only after the peak T cell response. Participants were mostly white British and included more females than males, and it was suggested by the authors that clonal diversity may have been underestimated. Vaccine-associated CD4 TCRs spanned the whole spike protein, with dominant responses in regions 160-218 and 743-854. Conclusions about previously exposed vaccinees are limited, since just six AZD1222 recipients were seropositive for SARS-CoV-2 at baseline. After two AZD1222 doses, spike-specific TCR breadth and depth were significantly higher than at day 0 and than in MenACWY recipients. The 56-69-year group was small, and its depth increase did not reach significance, likely because of low power.

The source of this sequence is an adult in good health. Sequenced material: peripheral blood, taken on day 0 of AZD1222 vaccination. Recombination joined TRBV27 with TRBJ2-5; the D call is possibly TRBD1 or TRBD2, each sharing 5 bases. The nucleotide sequence reads as follows: TGTGCCAGCAGTTTTTCTTGGGGGACGGGGGAGACCCAGTACTTC. This gives the protein CASSFSWGTGETQYF.